This TCR beta chain was captured in a study of cytomegalovirus exposure and HLA in healthy donors. V shed 5 bases and J 1 base; nucleotides not matched to a gene: 3. This CDR3 region has 15 residues. Looked up from germline, CDR1 is MNHNY and CDR2 is SVGAGI (reference sequence). The primer mix had 60 Vbeta and 13 Jbeta primers. Produced via immunoSEQ multiplex PCR; TCRdb's table is partial and in-frame only. The data hold about 170,000 clones, with roughly four fifths observed a single time. The V and J genes are TRBV6-6 and TRBJ2-4; TRBD2 matches at 9 bases. The TCR sequence derives from a girl aged 10-17 years in good health and CMV-seropositive. Material: PBMCs. As DNA, the CDR3 is TGTGCCAGCAGTCCCGCGGGAGGGGCCAAAAACATTCAGTACTTC. Translation: CASSPAGGAKNIQYF.